This is a list of T cell receptor beta chains from one sample in a study of vaccination effects on CD4 cells after COVID-19. These receptors' targets are unknown. Assay: immunoSEQ multiplex PCR; the TCRdb copy retains only in-frame clones and omits some. The table shows 35,000 to 50,000 clones, with roughly 72% occurring only once. The sample consisted of CD4+ T cells from PBMCs cultured with SARS-CoV-2 spike peptides, taken before COVID-19 vaccination. The receptor set was obtained from a human donor who received a COVID-19 vaccine. The CDR3 runs from the conserved cysteine through the conserved F or W. The order of the fields is V gene, J gene, clone size, D gene, CDR3 protein, CDR3 DNA. The D gene is left open where the match is weak. Clone size is shown for a subset of rows, as once, few, many or a class of expanded clone.

>TRBV25-1|TRBJ1-1|.|.
CASSAQGSVTEAFF
TGTGCCAGCAGTGCCCAAGGGTCGGTGACTGAAGCTTTCTTT
>TRBV5-4|TRBJ1-1|few|.
CASSLAGRVDTEAFF
TGTGCCAGCAGCTTGGCGGGGAGGGTCGACACTGAAGCTTTCTTT
>TRBV5-6|TRBJ1-5|.|TRBD1
CASSKRQGYPQPQHF
TGTGCCAGCAGCAAAAGACAGGGATACCCCCAGCCCCAGCATTTT
>TRBV18|TRBJ1-5|.|.
CASSPPPGNSNQPQHF
TGTGCCAGCTCACCACCCCCAGGAAACAGCAATCAGCCCCAGCATTTT
>TRBV5-1|TRBJ1-2|.|TRBD1
CASSPTTAAGGNYGYTF
TGCGCCAGCAGCCCAACCACGGCCGCAGGGGGAAACTATGGCTACACCTTC
>TRBV3-1/TRBV3-2|TRBJ1-6|.|TRBD1
CASSRRTGGNSPLHF
TGTGCCAGCAGCCGTCGTACAGGGGGCAATTCACCCCTCCACTTT
>TRBV30|TRBJ2-2|.|.
CAWTVTQNTGELFF
TGTGCCTGGACAGTAACTCAGAACACCGGGGAGCTGTTTTTT
>TRBV9|TRBJ1-3|.|.
CASSRSWNGESGNTIYF
TGTGCCAGCAGCCGGTCCTGGAACGGTGAGTCCGGAAACACCATATATTTT
>TRBV30|TRBJ2-3|.|.
CAWSVVSGFTDTQYF
TGTGCCTGGAGTGTAGTTTCGGGGTTCACAGATACGCAGTATTTT
>TRBV18|TRBJ2-5|.|TRBD2
CASSQGLAGKETQYF
TGTGCCAGCTCTCAGGGACTAGCGGGGAAAGAGACCCAGTACTTC
>TRBV5-1|TRBJ2-2|.|.
CASSPVEGVDGELFF
TGCGCCAGCAGTCCCGTCGAGGGGGTCGACGGGGAGCTGTTTTTT
>TRBV2|TRBJ2-2|.|.
CASRPFSGYTGELFF
TGTGCCAGCCGCCCCTTCTCAGGTTACACCGGGGAGCTGTTTTTT
>TRBV6-5|TRBJ1-1|.|.
CASRGQNTEAFF
TGTGCCAGCAGGGGACAGAACACTGAAGCTTTCTTT
>TRBV5-1|TRBJ2-5|.|.
CASSRGSQETQYF
TGCGCCAGCAGCCGAGGGTCCCAAGAGACCCAGTACTTC